This is a list of T cell receptor beta chains from one sample in a study of CD8+CD57+ T cells in acquired aplastic anemia. TCRdb redid the calling of the reads with MiXCR, one entry per CDR3 protein. This sample has about 220,000 distinct CDR3 sequences, with 45% to 50% found just once. Sequenced material: sorted CD4+, CD8+, or CD8+CD57+ T cells (not recorded which) from PBMCs. The receptors were gathered from a human donor with aplastic anemia. Both conserved end residues are part of each CDR3.

>TRBV7-3
CASSSVAGRETQYF
>TRBV9
CASSVLGDTQYF
>TRBV19
CASSIAPGYYEQYF
>TRBV20-1
CSAVQVLSSYEQYF
>TRBV30
CAWSVAGVPPEQYF
>TRBV4-3
CASSQDITGPIMGLHF
>TRBV7-9
CASSSTGGNYGYTF
>TRBV13
CASSFGRGRGEKLFF
>TRBV7-9
CASSEGRNRYGYTF
>TRBV15
CATSRDPRRMNTEAFF
>TRBV29-1
CSVALGEQFF
>TRBV19
CASSSPQAGYLGGYTF
>TRBV4-3
CASSQDLRGGHTGEQYF
>TRBV18
CASSPSETQYF
>TRBV7-9
CASSLVSGTRQEQFF
>TRBV28
CAGSIPQGSTEAFF
>TRBV6-5
CASSYFGTGDNSPLHF
>TRBV20-1
CSASVAGATRETQYF
>TRBV19
CASSNPWGADSPLHF
>TRBV29-1
CSVEGRDRVKTF
>TRBV5-1
CASSLDPGTGGEKLFF
>TRBV12-3/TRBV12-4
CASSSGGQGFGGYTF
>TRBV19
CASLSPFLTTDTQYF
>TRBV9
CASSVGSGLGTEAFF
>TRBV12-3/TRBV12-4
CASSLSPGFDEQYF
>TRBV20-1
CSAREAAVKGQPQHF
>TRBV2
CASSYLQGLSYEQYF
>TRBV6-1
CASTERQGGSPLHF
>TRBV20-1
CSARDPRTGDNSPLHF
>TRBV5-1
CASSQRGDAGYTF
>TRBV29-1
CSVGSGAGVRYGYTF
>TRBV20-1
CSASPDSSVSNQPQHF
>TRBV6-5
CASSPSRAPGEQYF
>TRBV6-1
CASSTFRGAYEQYF
>TRBV29-1
CSVGTGGLLGYTF
>TRBV6-2/TRBV6-3
CASRYDQGLTNYEQYF
>TRBV2
CASSELEGGSQHF
>TRBV7-2
CASSLGVTQFYLQPNYGYTF
>TRBV10-1
CASRHRQGRYNEQFF
>TRBV7-9
CASSFRDSTEAFF
>TRBV12-3/TRBV12-4
CASSFDGTGNQPQHF
>TRBV4-3
CASSRDRVLRGETQYF
>TRBV12-3/TRBV12-4
CASSRQGALETQYF
>TRBV20-1
CSAGRRDTEAFF
>TRBV9
CASSVGARLTDTQYF
>TRBV7-9
CADRASGQETQYF
>TRBV14
CASSQAALAGLRELFF
>TRBV20-1
CSASAFSAYNEQFF
>TRBV25-1
CATTGWNYGYTF
>TRBV28
CASSRGQARETQYF
>TRBV7-9
CASSLEGRGLGTDTQYF
>TRBV14
CASSRGSGSQETQYF
>TRBV19
CASSMSRPTEAFF
>TRBV7-8
CASSPTGHYGYTF
>TRBV15
CATSSKQGVDTIYF